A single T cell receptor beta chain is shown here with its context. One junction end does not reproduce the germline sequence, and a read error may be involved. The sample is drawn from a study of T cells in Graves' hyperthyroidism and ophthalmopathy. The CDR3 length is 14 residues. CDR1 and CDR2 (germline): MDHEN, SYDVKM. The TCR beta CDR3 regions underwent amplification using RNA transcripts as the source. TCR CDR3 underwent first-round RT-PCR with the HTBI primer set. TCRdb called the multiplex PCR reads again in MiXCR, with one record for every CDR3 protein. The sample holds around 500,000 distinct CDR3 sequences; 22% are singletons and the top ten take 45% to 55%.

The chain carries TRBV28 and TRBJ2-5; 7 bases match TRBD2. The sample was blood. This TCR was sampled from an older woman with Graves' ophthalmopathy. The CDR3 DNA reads TGTGCCAGCTCGACCGGGGGGTACCAAGAGGCCCAGTACTTC. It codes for CASSTGGYQEAQYF.